This T cell receptor (beta chain) was documented in a study of blood T cell repertoires in COVID-19. About the study: The United States, Italy and Spain were the sources of the acute and convalescent COVID-19 samples. T cells, B-cell-depleted T cells, or PBMCs supplied cDNA or gDNA.

Per the authors' pipeline: Reference gene primers were amplified, and this amplification served to estimate nucleated cell counts. The protocol was immunoSEQ multiplex PCR, while the TCRdb copy is restricted to in-frame clones and leaves out a portion. V, J and clone size are taken as reported in that table, and D and trimming were inferred from the DNA itself. This sample has about 12,000 clones, with over 60% found just once. Seattle researchers signed up patients amid active infection and tracked them longitudinally. Trimming removed 3 bases from V and 6 bases from J; junction bases left unmatched: 10. The CDR3 contains 17 residues. CDR1 is DFQATT and CDR2 is SNEGSKA in the germline V gene (reference sequence).

The chain combines TRBV20-1 with TRBJ2-3, with 15 bases that match TRBD2. The sequenced sample was peripheral blood. The source of this sequence is a man in his 60s with COVID-19, enrolled during active disease. CDR3 in amino acids: CSASGLAGGNRVDTQYF. The CDR3 DNA sequence: TGCAGTGCTAGTGGACTAGCGGGGGGGAATAGGGTGGATACGCAGTATTTT.